This TCR beta chain was retrieved from a study of shared clonotypes between healthy human individuals. Study-level background: Each donor contributed plates that comprised three CD4 naive, three CD4 memory, two CD8 naive and one CD8 memory.

It was across several immunoSEQ plates that each subset's genomic DNA was evenly split. The table came from immunoSEQ multiplex PCR; TCRdb's copy has only in-frame clones and leaves some out. The repertoire includes approximately 590,000 clones, around 95% of them detected once, and less than 0.13% sits in the top ten. CDR3 length: 15 residues. CDR1 and CDR2 (germline): MDHEN, SYDVKM. The J segment lost 6 bases and the V segment lost 5 bases, leaving 10 bases of the junction unmatched. Positively selected for CCR7, the CD45RO-negative cells used as naive CD8 cells excluded terminally differentiated effector memory CD45RA+ cells.

Sequencing was done on a sample of naive CD8+ T cells sorted from blood. This TCR derives from a woman in her 30s in good health. V and J are TRBV28 and TRBJ2-7, with 10 positions matching TRBD2. CDR3 loop: CASSPALAGEREQYF. The CDR3, as DNA: TGTGCCAGCAGTCCCGCCCTAGCGGGAGAGCGCGAGCAGTACTTC. The entire variable domain, with the rest obtained from reference TRBV28 and TRBJ2-7, is as follows: DVKVTQSSRYLVKRTGEKVFLECVQDMDHENMFWYRQDPGLGLRLIYFSYDVKMKEKGDIPEGYSVSREKKERFSLILESASTNQTSMYLCASSPALAGEREQYFGPGTRLTVT.